These 8 T cell receptor beta chains originate from one sample sequenced in a study of siplizumab effects on memory and regulatory T cells (dated by TCRdb to about 2019). The library was built by means of the immunoSEQ multiplex PCR assay. Sourced from immuneACCESS, this table was stored by TCRdb with only in-frame sequences that have V and J called. A share of the clones is absent; for the studies checked, an unresolved V gene accounts for under half, and the remainder has no known explanation. This sample is represented by around 77,000 clones; roughly nine tenths of them were singletons. The ten largest account for about 27% of the sample. Sequencing was performed on CD8+ T cells sorted from blood. The receptors shown here come from a human donor in good health.

The chain carries TRBV4-1 and TRBJ1-5; D not certain. From germline, CDR1 is MGHRA and CDR2 YSYEKL. V was shortened by 1 base and J by 5 bases, with 12 bases between the two germline ends. The CDR3 is 15 residues long. CDR3 coding DNA: TGCGCCAGCAGCCAAGGAGGGTTTGTGGATCAGCCCCAGCATTTT. Its protein is CASSQGGFVDQPQHF.

The CDR3 DNA is TGTGCCAGCAGCTCCAGTCAGGGGTATCAGCCCCAGCATTTT. It yields the protein CASSSSQGYQPQHF. This chain links TRBV5-6 with TRBJ1-5; D might be TRBD1 (6 bases). CDR1 and CDR2 from the germline V gene are SGHDT and YYEEEE. With 3 bases removed from V and 5 bases from J, the gap between germline ends came to 12 bases. CDR3 length equals 14 residues.

This chain connects TRBV19 to TRBJ2-1; no firm D call. The CDR3 consists of 15 residues. V lost 1 base, J lost 5 bases, and 12 bases lay in between. Germline V gene data show CDR1 as LNHDA and CDR2 as SQIVND (reference sequence). CDR3 in amino acids: CASSIGFVGDNEQFF. In nucleotides, the CDR3 is TGTGCCAGTAGTATAGGATTCGTTGGAGACAATGAGCAGTTCTTC.

The chain recombines TRBV7-7 with TRBJ2-3; D is possibly TRBD1 (6 bases). The CDR3 is 14 residues long. V shed 5 bases and J shed 5 bases, with 14 bases lying between them. CDR1 SSHAT and CDR2 FNYEAQ come from the germline V gene (reference sequence). Here the CDR3 DNA reads TGTGCCAGCAGCCCGAGACAGGTCGGAGATACGCAGTATTTT. It codes for CASSPRQVGDTQYF. Supplemented by reference TRBV7-7 and TRBJ2-3, the full variable domain reads GAGVSQSPRYKVTKRGQDVTLRCDPISSHATLYWYQQALGQGPEFLTYFNYEAQPDKSGLPSDRFSAERPEGSISTLTIQRTEQRDSAMYRCASSPRQVGDTQYFGPGTRLTVL.

V usage is TRBV5-4 and J usage is TRBJ2-7, with TRBD1 as a possible D gene (6 bases). CDR1 and CDR2 from the germline V gene are SGHNT and YYREEE (reference sequence). The CDR3 length is 13 residues. Trimming took 10 bases from V and 3 from J, leaving 17 bases between them. In DNA, the CDR3 is TGTGCCGGGTTCAACAAGGGGGACTACGAGCAGTACTTC. This translates into CAGFNKGDYEQYF.

V is TRBV29-1 and J is TRBJ2-7; the match to TRBD1 covers 8 bases. CDR1 is SQVTM, CDR2 ANQGSEA, per germline. The CDR3 extends over 15 amino acids. V lost 6 bases, J lost 4 bases, and 14 bases stayed unmatched. For the CDR3, the DNA is TGCAGCGTCCTAGCCGGACAGGGAATAGCTTACGAGCAGTACTTC. This encodes CSVLAGQGIAYEQYF.

J is TRBJ2-1 and V is TRBV30; 11 positions match TRBD2. The junction had 9 bases not matched to a gene; V was cut back by 5 bases and J by 9 bases. The CDR3 sequence is 14 residues long. CDR1 and CDR2 (germline): GTSNPN, SVGIG (reference sequence). The CDR3 bases are TGTGCCTGGTCTCTCACTAGCGGGAGAAGTGAGCAGTTCTTC. Protein product: CAWSLTSGRSEQFF.

The gene calls are TRBV6-5 and TRBJ2-4, with 10 bases aligning to TRBD2. Germline lookup yields CDR1 MNHEY and CDR2 SVGAGI. This CDR3 is 15 amino acids long. V shed 6 bases and J 8 bases; nucleotides not matched to a gene: 10. The CDR3 is CASSPEREGSYIQYF. The CDR3 DNA reads as TGTGCCAGCAGCCCCGAGCGGGAGGGGAGTTACATTCAGTACTTC.